This entry is about one T cell receptor (beta chain). No antigen is known for it. Base-call qualities are not available, and no considerably larger clone is one nucleotide away. The data derive from a study of blood T cell repertoires in COVID-19 (TCRdb year 2020). Study-level background: Samples from collaborators originated in the United States, Italy and Spain and spanned both the acute and convalescent phases of COVID-19. The material from the prospective study consisted of cDNA or gDNA derived from T cells, B-cell-depleted T cells, or PBMCs. A freely available public database, intended as a resource for researchers studying the immune response to SARS-CoV-2, is where the repertoires were released. A de-identified subject ID, COVID-19 status, age in years and sex were almost always included in the sample metadata. The dataset comprised deeply sampled blood TCRbeta repertoires from subjects exposed to, actively infected with, or recovered from COVID-19. The samples were drawn from the first 160 participants of the ongoing ImmuneRACE study and from over a thousand subjects provided by 6 global collaborators. Where available, HLA class I and class II types were obtained from metadata supplied by the sample provider rather than from assay-based typing.

Findings and caveats that apply to the study as a whole: The amount of clinical and demographic metadata varied by source and participant and was provided uncurated.

The collaborating institutions used their own protocols to collect whole blood in K2EDTA tubes. For TCRbeta analysis, collaborators shipped samples as frozen whole blood, isolated PBMCs, or DNA extracted from either of those sample types. Inclusive of the bounding cysteine and phenylalanine, the CDR3 is 15 residues long. Just CDR3 DNA is preserved here, 45 bases in frame from base 1. Looking up the germline V gene yields CDR1 SNHLY and CDR2 FYNNEI. V has 7 bases trimmed and J has 9 bases trimmed; junction bases matching no gene number 11. The immunoSEQ Assay, a bias-controlled multiplex PCR, was used to amplify TCRbeta CDR3 regions from genomic DNA. The published analysis was carried out like this. Within the assay, amplification of reference gene primers was used to estimate how many nucleated cells each sample contained. To quantify the absolute abundance of each unique TCRbeta CDR3 rearrangement, sequence reads were collapsed and filtered. For each sample, productive Simpson clonality was calculated by taking the square root of Simpson's diversity index across productive rearrangements. The table was pulled from immuneACCESS by TCRdb, which kept in-frame rearrangements only. Such tables lose some clones; where checked, under half of the loss comes from unresolved V genes, and the rest has no known cause. From that table come the V and J calls and clone size; the DNA was used to work out D and trimming. This sample has about 140,000 clones in its table, and approximately 91% of those were observed once. 1.8% of the sample is in the top ten clones.

The clonotype comes from a man between 65 and 85 years old with acute or convalescent COVID-19. The chain joins TRBV2 to TRBJ2-1, with TRBD2 identical over 11 junction bases. Source material: peripheral blood. The CDR3 in this case is CASMLASGRRGEQFF. The DNA sequence reads TGTGCCAGCATGCTCGCTAGCGGGAGGAGGGGTGAGCAGTTCTTC.